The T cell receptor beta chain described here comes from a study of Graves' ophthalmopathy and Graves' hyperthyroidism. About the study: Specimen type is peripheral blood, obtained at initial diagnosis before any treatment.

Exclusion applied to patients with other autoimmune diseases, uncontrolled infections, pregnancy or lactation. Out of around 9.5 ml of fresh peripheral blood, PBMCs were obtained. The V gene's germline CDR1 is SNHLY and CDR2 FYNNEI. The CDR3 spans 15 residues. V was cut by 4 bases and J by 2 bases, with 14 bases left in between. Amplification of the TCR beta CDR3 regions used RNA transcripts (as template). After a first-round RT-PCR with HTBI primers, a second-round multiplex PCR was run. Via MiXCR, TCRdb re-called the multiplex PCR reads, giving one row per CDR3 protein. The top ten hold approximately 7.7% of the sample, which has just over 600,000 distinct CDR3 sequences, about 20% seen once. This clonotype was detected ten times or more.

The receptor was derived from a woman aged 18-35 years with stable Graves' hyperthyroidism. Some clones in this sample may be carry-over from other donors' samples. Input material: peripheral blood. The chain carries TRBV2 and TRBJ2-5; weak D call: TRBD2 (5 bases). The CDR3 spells CASSGSGAMQETQYF. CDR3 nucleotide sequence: TGTGCCAGCAGTGGCAGCGGAGCCATGCAAGAGACCCAGTACTTC.